These 25 T cell receptor beta chains originate from one sample sequenced in a study of monozygotic twins with cystic fibrosis. Assay: immunoSEQ multiplex PCR; the TCRdb copy retains only in-frame clones and omits some. The sample has 39,000 or so clones, 90% to 95% seen once. The sequenced sample consisted of blood. Receptors originate from a boy aged 2 to 9 with cystic fibrosis.

This rearrangement joins TRBV4-2 to TRBJ2-1; 10 bases are a match to TRBD2. V lost 2 bases and J lost 5; bases outside the gene matches: 6. The CDR3 totals 16 residues. Germline V gene sequence: CDR1 LGHNA, CDR2 YNFKEQ. The CDR3 DNA is TGTGCCAGCAGCCAATCTAAGCGGGGGGGGAACAATGAGCAGTTCTTC. Encoded protein: CASSQSKRGGNNEQFF.

CDR3 DNA: TGTGCCAGTAGTTGGGGCGCCCGGGCAGGTCTGAGGGAAGGCTACACCTTC. Protein sequence: CASSWGARAGLREGYTF. The chain combines TRBV19 with TRBJ1-2, with D maybe TRBD1 (5 bases). The germline CDR1 and CDR2 sequences are LNHDA and SQIVND (reference sequence). The CDR3 extends over 17 amino acids. V was pared by 5 bases and J by 8 bases, with 27 bases between.

The CDR3 bases are TGTGCCAGCAGTGATAAGTACCAAGAGACCCAGTACTTC. Translated: CASSDKYQETQYF. The chain combines TRBV2 with TRBJ2-5; D ambiguous. V lost 3 bases to trimming and J lost 0 bases, with 5 bases between them. CDR1 is SNHLY and CDR2 is FYNNEI in the germline V gene. CDR3 size: 13 residues.

The gene calls are TRBV5-1 and TRBJ2-2; maybe TRBD1 (5 bases). V was trimmed by 4 bases and J by 3 bases, leaving 13 bases between them. Germline V gene lookup returns CDR1 SGHRS and CDR2 YFSETQ. CDR3 length: 15 residues. The CDR3 protein is CASSISGQDTGELFF. In DNA, the CDR3 is TGCGCCAGCAGCATATCAGGGCAGGACACCGGGGAGCTGTTTTTT.

The genes are TRBV6-5 and TRBJ2-7; a weak D match, TRBD1 (6 bases). This CDR3 comprises 14 residues. CDR1 and CDR2 from the germline V gene are MNHEY and SVGAGI. V lost 0 bases to trimming and J lost 4 bases, with 10 bases between them. The CDR3 sequence is CASSYSSDRYEQYF. CDR3 nucleotides: TGTGCCAGCAGTTACTCGTCGGACAGATACGAGCAGTACTTC.

The chain employs TRBV23-1 and TRBJ1-1, with a possible D match to TRBD1 (6 bases). TRBV23-1 is sorted into the ORF group, with uncertain function. This CDR3 comprises 18 residues. Trimming shortened V by 3 bases and J by 8 bases, and 28 bases separated the two germline ends. This CDR3 is CASSHPQGVLQGGGEAFF. The CDR3 region has the DNA TGCGCCAGCAGTCATCCCCAAGGGGTTTTACAGGGTGGAGGCGAAGCTTTCTTT.

The rearrangement joins TRBV5-6 to TRBJ1-2; D gene ambiguous. There are 16 residues in the CDR3. Trimming took 4 bases from V and 0 from J, leaving 16 bases between them. Germline CDR1 SGHDT, CDR2 YYEEEE. CDR3 protein: CASSPSFSSANYGYTF. The CDR3 DNA is TGTGCCAGCAGCCCCAGCTTTTCAAGCGCTAACTATGGCTACACCTTC.

A single count supports this clone. V usage is TRBV7-2 and J usage is TRBJ2-5; 9 bases agree with TRBD2. The germline CDR1 and CDR2 sequences are SGHTA and FQGNSA. The CDR3 length is 14 residues. The V segment lost 2 bases and the J segment 5 bases; nucleotides outside the gene matches: 3. The CDR3 coding sequence is TGTGCCAGCAGCTTAACTAGCGGGCGTGAGACCCAGTACTTC. Translated, it gives CASSLTSGRETQYF.

In this sample, this clone turned up once. The gene calls are TRBV7-3 and TRBJ2-2, with a weak D call TRBD2 (5 bases). The V end was cut by 8 bases, the J end by 5 bases, with 12 bases between. Germline CDR1 and CDR2: SGHTA and FQGTGA. This CDR3 contains 13 residues. The chain's CDR3 is CASEGIETGELFF. The CDR3 DNA reads TGTGCCAGCGAGGGAATAGAAACCGGGGAGCTGTTTTTT.

The J gene is TRBJ1-1, the V gene TRBV7-6; no firm D call. The germline V and J ends were trimmed by 5 bases and 1 base, with 5 bases remaining between them. The CDR3 is made up of 12 amino acids. Germline loops: CDR1 SGHVS, CDR2 FNYEAQ. This chain's CDR3 is CASSHKNTEAFF. The CDR3 DNA follows: TGTGCCAGCAGCCACAAGAACACTGAAGCTTTCTTT. Looking up the rest from reference TRBV7-6 and TRBJ1-1 gives the full variable domain: GAGVSQSPRYKVTKRGQDVALRCDPISGHVSLYWYRQALGQGPEFLTYFNYEAQQDKSGLPNDRFSAERPEGSISTLTIQRTEQRDSAMYRCASSHKNTEAFFGQGTRLTVV.

This chain connects TRBV7-9 to TRBJ1-4; weak D call: TRBD1 (5 bases). CDR3 size: 12 residues. The V end was cut by 4 bases, the J end by 7 bases, with 7 bases between. Germline V gene lookup returns CDR1 SEHNR and CDR2 FQNEAQ (reference sequence). CDR3 nucleotides: TGTGCCAGCAGCTCAGGGTCTGAAAAACTGTTTTTT. It encodes CASSSGSEKLFF.

The rearrangement joins TRBV9 to TRBJ2-7; 12 nucleotides match TRBD1. The ends lost 3 bases at V and 3 bases at J; junction bases unmatched: 4. Germline V gives CDR1 SGDLS, CDR2 YYNGEE. The CDR3 is 15 residues long. The CDR3 coding sequence is TGTGCCAGCAGCGAGGGACAGGGGGCCAGCTACGAGCAGTACTTC. Amino acid sequence: CASSEGQGASYEQYF. The whole variable domain, filled in from reference TRBV9 and TRBJ2-7, reads DSGVTQTPKHLITATGQRVTLRCSPRSGDLSVYWYQQSLDQGLQFLIQYYNGEERAKGNILERFSAQQFPDLHSELNLSSLELGDSALYFCASSEGQGASYEQYFGPGTRLTVT.

The J gene is TRBJ1-1, the V gene TRBV13, with TRBD1 as a possible D gene (5 bases). Germline CDR1 reads PRHDT; CDR2 reads FYEKMQ (reference sequence). V lost 5 bases and J 7 bases, leaving 17 bases between the germline ends. The CDR3 length is 14 residues. CDR3 DNA sequence: TGTGCCAGCAGCGATAGAGACAGTACTTTTGAAGCTTTCTTT. As protein: CASSDRDSTFEAFF.

The rearrangement links TRBV29-1 to TRBJ2-7; 10 bases map to TRBD1. The trim removed 1 base at V and 5 bases at J, leaving 5 bases unmatched. This CDR3 is built from 14 residues. Germline loops: CDR1 SQVTM, CDR2 ANQGSEA. CDR3 in DNA: TGCAGCGTTGAAGCCGGGACAGGGGCCGACGAGCAGTACTTC. This gives the protein CSVEAGTGADEQYF.

CDR3 sequence reads: CAFAVPQARGPLHF. CDR3 in DNA: TGTGCCTTCGCGGTCCCGCAGGCCCGAGGGCCCCTCCACTTT. The V call is TRBV21-1, the J call TRBJ1-6. TRBV21-1 counts as a pseudogene. The CDR3 totals 14 residues.

This chain links TRBV5-4 with TRBJ1-2; 10 nucleotides match TRBD1. Germline-derived CDR1 and CDR2 are SGHNT and YYREEE (reference sequence). This CDR3 region has 17 residues. J lost 8 bases, V lost 4 bases, and 17 bases had no gene match. The CDR3 DNA reads TGTGCCAGCAGCCAACCGGGACAGGGGAGCCCAACGGGGGGCTACACCTTC. This translates into CASSQPGQGSPTGGYTF.

The rearrangement uses TRBV29-1 and TRBJ1-2; D perhaps matches TRBD1 (5 bases). The CDR3 length is 19 residues. V lost 3 bases to trimming and J lost 0 bases, with 26 bases between them. Germline V gene data show CDR1 as SQVTM and CDR2 as ANQGSEA. This chain's CDR3 is CSVDQVGLKPVDTNYGYTF. CDR3 DNA sequence: TGCAGCGTTGACCAAGTGGGGCTTAAACCTGTAGACACTAACTATGGCTACACCTTC. The full variable domain, with the rest looked up from reference TRBV29-1 and TRBJ1-2, is SAVISQKPSRDICQRGTSLTIQCQVDSQVTMMFWYRQQPGQSLTLIATANQGSEATYESGFVIDKFPISRPNLTFSTLTVSNMSPEDSSIYLCSVDQVGLKPVDTNYGYTFGSGTRLTVV.

The chain couples TRBV5-3 to TRBJ2-7; D is undetermined. TRBV5-3 is sorted into the ORF group, with uncertain function. The V gene lost 0 bases and the J gene lost 6 bases, with 10 bases spanning the gap. This CDR3 is built from 13 residues. The CDR3 nucleotides are TGTGCCAGAAGCTTGGGGCCGGATGGCGAGCAGTACTTC. Its protein product is CARSLGPDGEQYF.

The V gene is TRBV5-4, the J gene TRBJ1-1; D is uncertain. Trimming cost V 0 bases and J 5 bases, with 11 bases left between them. The CDR3 runs 14 residues. CDR1 is SGHNT and CDR2 is YYREEE in the germline V gene (reference sequence). CDR3 protein: CASSLEGIGTEAFF. CDR3 DNA: TGTGCCAGCAGCTTGGAGGGAATAGGAACTGAAGCTTTCTTT.

The chain joins TRBV11-1 to TRBJ2-5; D is undetermined. V was clipped by 5 bases and J by 5 bases, with 12 bases between them. Germline-derived CDR1 and CDR2 are SGHAT and FQDESV (reference sequence). The CDR3 consists of 13 residues. The DNA for the CDR3 is TGTGCCAGCAGCCCCGCTGGATGGGAGACCCAGTACTTC. This gives the protein CASSPAGWETQYF.

The chain carries TRBV5-1 and TRBJ1-2, with TRBD1 matching over 7 bases. Germline CDR1 reads SGHRS; CDR2 reads YFSETQ. The CDR3 has 14 amino acids. V lost 2 bases to trimming and J lost 8 bases; unmatched junction nucleotides: 9. The CDR3 reads CASSLERQGVGYTF. CDR3 nucleotides: TGCGCCAGCAGCTTAGAGAGACAGGGAGTGGGCTACACCTTC. The full variable domain, completed using reference TRBV5-1 and TRBJ1-2, is KAGVTQTPRYLIKTRGQQVTLSCSPISGHRSVSWYQQTPGQGLQFLFEYFSETQRNKGNFPGRFSGRQFSNSRSEMNVSTLELGDSALYLCASSLERQGVGYTFGSGTRLTVV.

The chain recombines TRBV4-2 with TRBJ2-5; 7 bases line up with TRBD1. CDR1 and CDR2 from the germline V gene are LGHNA and YNFKEQ. V shed 1 base, J shed 3 bases, and the junction held 2 bases outside the gene matches. The CDR3 sequence is 14 residues long. CDR3 sequence (DNA): TGTGCCAGCAGCCAAGGGGGGACAGAAGAGACCCAGTACTTC. It is translated as CASSQGGTEETQYF.

This sequence joins TRBV5-6 and TRBJ1-2; D gene unclear. V dropped 2 bases and J dropped 2 bases, with 16 bases sitting between them. The CDR3 is 16 amino acids. The germline V gene encodes CDR1 SGHDT and CDR2 YYEEEE. The CDR3 DNA reads as TGTGCCAGCAGCTTAGGAGGGTCCGGGTTCAACTATGGCTACACCTTC. Translating gives CASSLGGSGFNYGYTF.

This clone was observed once. The chain uses TRBV11-2 and TRBJ1-1, with 7 bases fitting TRBD1. This CDR3 has 13 amino acids. Germline values: CDR1 SGHAT, CDR2 FQNNGV. With V trimmed by 4 bases and J by 8 bases, 7 bases remained unmatched. CDR3 in DNA: TGTGCCAGCAGCTCCGGGACAGCTAACGAAGCTTTCTTT. Translating it yields CASSSGTANEAFF.

In this sample, this clone turned up a few times. The chain couples TRBV7-2 to TRBJ1-2; D unclear. V lost 2 bases and J lost 4, with 8 bases in between. Germline CDR1 and CDR2: SGHTA and FQGNSA. There are 13 residues in the CDR3. CDR3 sequence reads: CASSLMAGYGYTF. The CDR3 nucleotides read TGTGCCAGCAGCTTAATGGCAGGCTATGGCTACACCTTC. Complete variable domain (other parts from reference TRBV7-2 and TRBJ1-2): GAGVSQSPSNKVTEKGKDVELRCDPISGHTALYWYRQSLGQGLEFLIYFQGNSAPDKSGLPSDRFSAERTGGSVSTLTIQRTQQEDSAVYLCASSLMAGYGYTFGSGTRLTVV.